This T cell receptor beta chain was recovered during a study of regulatory and conventional T cells in RAG deficiency. Study observations and caveats: Omenn syndrome and CID/AS patients had around 100-fold fewer unique Treg TCR beta sequences, versus 9.5 to 10-fold elsewhere. Omenn CD25-high CD127-low cells may be activated cells, not true Tregs. Shannon entropy fell and Simpson indices rose in RAG-deficient patients.

The protocol was immunoSEQ multiplex PCR, while the TCRdb copy is restricted to in-frame clones and leaves out a portion. This repertoire shows more than 20,000 clones, about 92% found once; its top ten account for roughly 0.73%. A word on this clone: Its antigen remains unidentified.

Blood CD4+ CD25-low CD127-high conventional T cells supplied the genomic DNA template. V gave up 0 bases and J gave up 2 bases, with 14 bases separating them. CDR1 is KGHSY, CDR2 FQNENV, per germline. The CDR3 consists of 16 residues. These data were also filed under a second study, of regulatory T cells. That study adds: Primers: 52 TRBV forward and 13 TRBJ reverse. Skewed V and J usage and few unique V-J pairs marked patient repertoires, most in Tregs.

The source is a human donor in good health. Material for sequencing was CD4+ T cells sorted from blood. The chain employs TRBV16 and TRBJ2-7; a possible D gene is TRBD2 (6 bases). CDR3 region: CASSQSFIGGPYEQYF. CDR3 DNA sequence: TGTGCCAGCAGCCAATCATTTATCGGGGGACCCTACGAGCAGTACTTC.